This TCR beta chain was observed in a study of T cells after yellow fever vaccination. V was pared by 5 bases and J by 5 bases, with 19 bases between. Germline CDR1 reads DFQATT; CDR2 reads SNEGSKA (reference sequence). The CDR3 extends over 14 amino acids. Study conclusions and caveats: A small share of clonotypes appeared in both CD4 and CD8 compartments.

This clonotype occurred many times. The target antigen is unknown. Each CDR3 protein is one row after TCRdb ran MiXCR on the 5' RACE reads. The table records tens of thousands of distinct CDR3 sequences, around 7.9% of them present only once. Sample: CD8+ T cells sorted from PBMCs, taken more than 8 days after the first yellow fever vaccination. The gene calls are TRBV20-1 and TRBJ2-7, with D tentatively TRBD2 (7 bases). This clonotype was obtained from a man between 18 and 35 years old who received the YFV17D yellow fever vaccine. CDR3 protein: CSAWKGGAFDEQYF. CDR3 nucleotide sequence: TGCAGTGCTTGGAAAGGGGGGGCGTTCGACGAGCAGTACTTC.